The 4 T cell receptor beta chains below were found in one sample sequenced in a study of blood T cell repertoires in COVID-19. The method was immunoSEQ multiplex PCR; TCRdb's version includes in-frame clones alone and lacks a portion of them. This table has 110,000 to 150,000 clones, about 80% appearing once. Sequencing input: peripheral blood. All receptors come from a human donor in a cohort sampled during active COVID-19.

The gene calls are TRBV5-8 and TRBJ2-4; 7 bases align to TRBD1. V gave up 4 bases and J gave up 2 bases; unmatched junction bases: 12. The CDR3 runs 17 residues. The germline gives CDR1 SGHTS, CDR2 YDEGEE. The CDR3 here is CASSPWGTGESKNIQYF. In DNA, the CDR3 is TGTGCCAGCAGCCCCTGGGGCACAGGGGAATCCAAAAACATTCAGTACTTC.

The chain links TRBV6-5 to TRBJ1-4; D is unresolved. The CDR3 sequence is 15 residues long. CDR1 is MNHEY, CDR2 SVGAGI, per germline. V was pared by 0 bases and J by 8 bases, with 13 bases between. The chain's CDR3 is CASSYSVDGREKLFF. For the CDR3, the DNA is TGTGCCAGCAGTTACTCTGTGGATGGGAGGGAAAAACTGTTTTTT.

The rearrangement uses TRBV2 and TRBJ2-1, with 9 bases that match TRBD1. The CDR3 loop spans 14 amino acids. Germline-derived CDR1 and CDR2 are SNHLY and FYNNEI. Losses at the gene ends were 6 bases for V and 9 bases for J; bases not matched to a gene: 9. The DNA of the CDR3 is TGTGCCAGCAGGACCTCGGGACAGGGTATTGAGCAGTTCTTC. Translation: CASRTSGQGIEQFF.

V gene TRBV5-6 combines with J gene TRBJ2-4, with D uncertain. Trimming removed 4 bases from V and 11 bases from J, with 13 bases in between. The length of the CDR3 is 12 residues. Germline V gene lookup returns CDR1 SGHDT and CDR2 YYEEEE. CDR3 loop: CASSLGTAVQYF. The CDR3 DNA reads TGTGCCAGCAGCCTTGGCACCGCGGTTCAGTACTTC. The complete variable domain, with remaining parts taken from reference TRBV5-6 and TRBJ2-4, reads DAGVTQSPTHLIKTRGQQVTLRCSPKSGHDTVSWYQQALGQGPQFIFQYYEEEERQRGNFPDRFSGHQFPNYSSELNVNALLLGDSALYLCASSLGTAVQYFGAGTRLSVL.